A single sample is the source of the 26 T cell receptor beta chains below, sequenced in a study of cytomegalovirus exposure and HLA in healthy donors. The PCR contained 60 Vbeta and 13 Jbeta primers. Profiled with immunoSEQ multiplex PCR; TCRdb holds only in-frame clones, not every one. Among under 150,000 clones listed, roughly 84% were seen once. Sequenced input: PBMCs. The source of these receptors is a boy between 2 and 10 years old in good health and CMV-seronegative.

This clone was found once. The chain is built from TRBV7-3 and TRBJ2-1; 9 bases are a match to TRBD2. Unmatched junction bases numbered 12, after V lost 5 bases and J lost 7 bases. Germline CDR1 reads SGHTA; CDR2 reads FQGTGA. CDR3 length: 16 amino acids. The CDR3 DNA is TGTGCCAGCAGCCCACTATTCGGCGGGAGGGGGAATGAGCAGTTCTTC. Translating it yields CASSPLFGGRGNEQFF.

The chain recombines TRBV5-1 with TRBJ2-1; no clear D gene. V gave up 0 bases and J gave up 9 bases, with 4 bases separating them. This CDR3 region has 11 residues. CDR1 is SGHRS, CDR2 YFSETQ, per germline. The CDR3 DNA reads as TGCGCCAGCAGCTTGGGGGCTGAGCAGTTCTTC. Amino acids: CASSLGAEQFF.

The chain uses TRBV5-4 and TRBJ1-1; 9 bases agree with TRBD1. From germline, CDR1 is SGHNT and CDR2 YYREEE (reference sequence). After removal of 6 bases from V and 1 base from J, the junction contained 13 bases not matched to a gene. This CDR3 is built from 17 residues. DNA for the CDR3: TGTGCCAGCACCATTTTGTGGGGGACAGGGCAGAACACTGAAGCTTTCTTT. Protein sequence: CASTILWGTGQNTEAFF.

The CDR3 reads CASSPFAGVNTEAFF. CDR3 nucleotides: TGTGCCAGCTCACCATTTGCAGGGGTAAACACTGAAGCTTTCTTT. The chain is built from TRBV18 and TRBJ1-1; tentatively, D is TRBD1 (6 bases). Trimming took 2 bases from V and 2 from J, leaving 12 bases between them. Germline CDR1 reads KGHSH; CDR2 reads LQKENI. CDR3 length: 15 residues.

The chain couples TRBV4-1 to TRBJ2-3; 7 bases are shared with TRBD1. V shed 1 base, J shed 1 base, and the junction held 5 bases outside the gene matches. The CDR3 length is 16 residues. Germline lookup yields CDR1 MGHRA and CDR2 YSYEKL. CDR3 DNA sequence: TGCGCCAGCAGCCAAGGGGTAGGACAGGGCACAGATACGCAGTATTTT. This sequence encodes CASSQGVGQGTDTQYF.

This sequence joins TRBV6-1 and TRBJ2-1; 10 nucleotides agree with TRBD2. Germline V CDR1 and CDR2: MNHNS, SASEGT. V was clipped by 2 bases and J by 2 bases; unmatched bases: 6. The CDR3 covers 17 residues. The DNA for the CDR3 is TGTGCCAGCAGTGAACGAGCGGGGGGGCTCCCCTACAATGAGCAGTTCTTC. Its translation: CASSERAGGLPYNEQFF.

This clone has a single count. The chain uses TRBV9 and TRBJ2-3; D unclear. V was shortened by 2 bases and J by 0 bases, with 4 bases between the two germline ends. This CDR3 is built from 13 residues. Germline CDR1 is SGDLS and CDR2 is YYNGEE. CDR3 DNA sequence: TGTGCCAGCAGCGTTATGAGCACAGATACGCAGTATTTT. It specifies CASSVMSTDTQYF.

The rearrangement joins TRBV29-1 to TRBJ2-3; 9 bases line up with TRBD2. Germline CDR1 reads SQVTM; CDR2 reads ANQGSEA. This CDR3 has 13 residues. Trimming took 5 bases from V and 2 from J; bases not matched to a gene: 2. The CDR3 nucleotides are TGCAGCGTTCAGCGGGAGGACACAGATACGCAGTATTTT. Translation gives CSVQREDTDTQYF.

This chain connects TRBV11-2 to TRBJ1-1; weak D call: TRBD1 (6 bases). Between the trimmed V and J ends, which lost 7 bases and 4 bases, there was a span of 10 bases. Germline V gives CDR1 SGHAT, CDR2 FQNNGV. The CDR3 has 12 amino acids. The chain's CDR3 is CASNRVPTEAFF. In nucleotides, the CDR3 is TGTGCCAGCAACAGGGTTCCCACTGAAGCTTTCTTT.

About this clone itself: At one of its ends the junction is not consistent with the germline gene, which may arise from a read error. The chain links TRBV6-1 to TRBJ1-1; unclear D gene. This CDR3 is built from 11 residues. Germline lookup yields CDR1 MNHNS and CDR2 SASEGT. Written as DNA, the CDR3 is TGTGCCATCAGTGGAGGTCTTGAAGCTTTCTTT. It is translated as CAISGGLEAFF.

The chain is built from TRBV2 and TRBJ2-5; TRBD2 matches 9 bases. The CDR3 contains 16 residues. CDR1 is SNHLY, CDR2 FYNNEI, per germline. J lost 3 bases, V lost 2 bases, and 7 bases had no gene match. This chain's CDR3 is CASSELASGAEETQYF. CDR3 in DNA: TGTGCCAGCAGTGAATTGGCTAGCGGGGCTGAAGAGACCCAGTACTTC.

This clone was observed a single time. V usage is TRBV19 and J usage is TRBJ2-7; TRBD1 matches at 9 bases. From germline, CDR1 is LNHDA and CDR2 SQIVND (reference sequence). Losses at the gene ends were 3 bases for V and 5 bases for J; bases not matched to a gene: 8. This CDR3 spans 15 amino acids. Written as DNA, the CDR3 is TGTGCCAGTAGTATTGAAACGGGACAGGGCCACGAGCAGTACTTC. Translation gives CASSIETGQGHEQYF.

This clone has just one count. The rearrangement uses TRBV28 and TRBJ1-5, with D perhaps matching TRBD1 (5 bases). The germline V gene encodes CDR1 MDHEN and CDR2 SYDVKM. Trimming took 2 bases from V and 2 from J, leaving 16 bases between them. CDR3 size: 17 residues. Written as DNA, the CDR3 is TGTGCCAGCAGTTTAAAGTCCGGGACGGGAGGCAATCAGCCCCAGCATTTT. Encoded protein: CASSLKSGTGGNQPQHF.

V is TRBV5-1 and J is TRBJ1-5; TRBD1 aligns across 9 bases. This CDR3 region has 15 residues. CDR1 is SGHRS and CDR2 is YFSETQ in the germline V gene. The J segment lost 7 bases and the V segment lost 4 bases, leaving 9 bases of the junction unmatched. CDR3 protein: CASSPGTGKEQPQHF. The CDR3 coding sequence is TGCGCCAGCAGCCCGGGGACAGGGAAAGAACAGCCCCAGCATTTT.

This chain joins TRBV30 and TRBJ2-2; 7 bases match TRBD1. The CDR3 contains 16 residues. Trimming removed 2 bases from V and 4 bases from J; junction bases left unmatched: 10. The V gene's germline CDR1 is GTSNPN and CDR2 SVGIG (reference sequence). As DNA, the CDR3 is TGTGCCTGGAGTCGGTCAGGGGGATGGCTCACCGGGGAGCTGTTTTTT. It encodes CAWSRSGGWLTGELFF. The whole variable domain, remainder taken from reference TRBV30 and TRBJ2-2, is SQTIHQWPATLVQPVGSPLSLECTVEGTSNPNLYWYRQAAGRGLQLLFYSVGIGQISSEVPQNLSASRPQDRQFILSSKKLLLSDSGFYLCAWSRSGGWLTGELFFGEGSRLTVL.

This chain connects TRBV5-1 to TRBJ2-7; a possible D gene is TRBD1 (6 bases). This CDR3 is 14 amino acids long. V lost 4 bases and J 7 bases, leaving 18 bases between the germline ends. Germline-derived CDR1 and CDR2 are SGHRS and YFSETQ. The chain's CDR3 is CASSQVQGSGEQYF. In nucleotides, the CDR3 is TGCGCCAGCAGCCAAGTCCAGGGGAGTGGGGAGCAGTACTTC.

This clone was found a few times. The V gene is TRBV6-1, the J gene TRBJ2-7; tentatively, D is TRBD1 (6 bases). CDR1 is MNHNS and CDR2 is SASEGT in the germline V gene. Trimming left V 8 bases short and J 4 bases short, with 15 bases between. This CDR3 has 13 residues. The CDR3 protein is CASLNRDLYEQYF. CDR3 sequence (DNA): TGTGCCAGCCTGAACAGGGATCTTTACGAGCAGTACTTC.

The J gene is TRBJ2-7, the V gene TRBV28, with TRBD1 as a possible D gene (6 bases). Trimming pared 5 bases from V and 4 bases from J, leaving 6 bases between. Germline CDR1 reads MDHEN; CDR2 reads SYDVKM. The CDR3 is made up of 11 amino acids. CDR3 in amino acids: CASSTGYEQYF. The CDR3 nucleotides read TGTGCCAGCAGTACAGGGTACGAGCAGTACTTC.

This chain joins TRBV6-5 and TRBJ1-2; unclear D gene. This CDR3 is 14 amino acids long. Germline CDR1 and CDR2: MNHEY and SVGAGI. Trimming took off 5 bases at V and 1 base at J, with 11 bases between the two ends. Here the CDR3 reads CASSTLQNNYGYTF. The CDR3, as DNA: TGTGCCAGCAGTACCCTACAGAATAACTATGGCTACACCTTC.

This chain links TRBV7-9 with TRBJ2-7, with D uncertain. Trimming took off 7 bases at V and 2 bases at J, with 15 bases between the two ends. CDR3 length: 14 amino acids. CDR1 and CDR2 (germline): SEHNR, FQNEAQ (reference sequence). The CDR3, as DNA: TGTGCCAGCACCCCCCCCGGCGGAACCTACGAGCAGTACTTC. Translated: CASTPPGGTYEQYF. The full variable domain, rest sourced from reference TRBV7-9 and TRBJ2-7, is DTGVSQNPRHKITKRGQNVTFRCDPISEHNRLYWYRQTLGQGPEFLTYFQNEAQLEKSRLLSDRFSAERPKGSFSTLEIQRTEQGDSAMYLCASTPPGGTYEQYFGPGTRLTVT.

The chain recombines TRBV7-8 with TRBJ2-3; 10 bases agree with TRBD2. This CDR3 is built from 15 residues. In germline, CDR1 is SGHVS, CDR2 FQNEAQ. J gave up 5 bases and V 5 bases, and 7 bases lay outside the gene matches. CDR3 loop: CASSNDSGGLDTQYF. The CDR3 bases are TGTGCCAGCAGCAACGATAGCGGGGGGCTAGATACGCAGTATTTT. The whole variable domain, filled in from reference TRBV7-8 and TRBJ2-3, reads GAGVSQSPRYKVAKRGQDVALRCDPISGHVSLFWYQQALGQGPEFLTYFQNEAQLDKSGLPSDRFFAERPEGSVSTLKIQRTQQEDSAVYLCASSNDSGGLDTQYFGPGTRLTVL.

The chain employs TRBV6-5 and TRBJ2-6, with D uncertain. Looked up from germline, CDR1 is MNHEY and CDR2 is SVGAGI. The CDR3 consists of 16 residues. The V and J ends lost 4 bases and 0 bases respectively, with 10 bases between them. The CDR3 nucleotides read TGTGCCAGCAGTTCCCTAGGCAGCTCTGGGGCCAACGTCCTGACTTTC. This sequence encodes CASSSLGSSGANVLTF.

This chain links TRBV30 with TRBJ2-5; the D is unclear. Trimming cost V 4 bases and J 4 bases, with 7 bases left between them. Germline V CDR1 and CDR2: GTSNPN, SVGIG (reference sequence). The CDR3 loop spans 11 amino acids. CDR3 bases: TGTGCCTGGACTATCGGAGAGACCCAGTACTTC. Protein: CAWTIGETQYF.

This chain joins TRBV10-1 and TRBJ2-7; 8 bases map to TRBD1. J was trimmed by 5 bases and V by 11 bases; bases with no gene match: 11. The CDR3 spans 13 residues. Per germline, CDR1 WNHNN and CDR2 SYGVQD (reference sequence). The CDR3 DNA follows: TGCGCCGGGGGCCGGTTGACAGGGGACGAGCAGTACTTC. Translated: CAGGRLTGDEQYF.

A remark on this clone: Additional DNA sequences in this sample encode the identical CDR3. This chain joins TRBV6-1 and TRBJ2-3, with TRBD2 identical over 9 bases. V shed 3 bases, J shed 2 bases, and the junction held 9 bases outside the gene matches. CDR1 is MNHNS and CDR2 is SASEGT in the germline V gene. The CDR3 has 17 residues. The CDR3 DNA reads as TGTGCCAGCAGTGAGGGACTAGCAGGAGGGCCCACAGATACGCAGTATTTT. This codes for CASSEGLAGGPTDTQYF.

The genes are TRBV7-2 and TRBJ2-7; D ambiguous. V lost 5 bases to trimming and J lost 9 bases, with 17 bases between them. The CDR3 sequence is 13 residues long. Germline V gene sequence: CDR1 SGHTA, CDR2 FQGNSA. The CDR3 DNA is TGTGCCAGCAGCACAGATATACGAGTCGCGCAGTACTTC. It translates to CASSTDIRVAQYF.